This TCR beta chain derives from a study of blood T cell repertoires in COVID-19. TCRdb's table, derived via immunoSEQ multiplex PCR, lists solely in-frame clones and lacks some. This sample carries over 120,000 clones, about three quarters of them seen once, and the ten largest clones take around 4.8%. Germline values: CDR1 GTSNPN, CDR2 SVGIG (reference sequence). V shed 3 bases and J shed 4 bases, with 9 bases lying between them. The CDR3 extends over 12 amino acids. The sequence was collected from a woman over 75 with active or convalescent COVID-19. The chain links TRBV30 to TRBJ1-1; tentatively, D is TRBD1 (6 bases). What was sequenced was peripheral blood. The CDR3 DNA sequence: TGTGCCTGGAGATGGACAGTCACTGAAGCTTTCTTT. Encoded protein: CAWRWTVTEAFF.